This T cell receptor (beta chain) comes out of a study of T-cell memory formation after mild COVID-19. The study's findings and limits: Pre-infection memory carried some responding clones, suggesting that cross-reactive memory joined. Clones that contracted clustered mainly in CM and EM if CD4+ and in EMRA if CD8+.

Using constant-segment primers, 5'RACE produced TCR alpha and TCR beta cDNA libraries carrying sample barcodes and UMIs. Each CDR3 protein gets one entry after TCRdb re-called the 5' RACE reads with MiXCR. Here the sample spans over 120,000 distinct CDR3 sequences, roughly 24% being singletons. The V and J ends lost 4 bases and 0 bases respectively, with 15 bases between them. The CDR3 has 16 amino acids. From germline, CDR1 is SEHNR and CDR2 FQNEAQ (reference sequence). On this clonotype itself: Its specificity is not known.

The rearrangement links TRBV7-9 to TRBJ1-2; D is ambiguous. The receptor was derived from an adult woman who had mild COVID-19 (a few samples of this study predate the infection). Cell type and time point are not known. The sequenced sample was PBMCs or a T cell subset sorted from them (not recorded which). The CDR3: CASSSVRGSTNYGYTF. CDR3 in DNA: TGTGCCAGCAGCTCAGTTCGGGGATCAACTAACTATGGCTACACCTTC.